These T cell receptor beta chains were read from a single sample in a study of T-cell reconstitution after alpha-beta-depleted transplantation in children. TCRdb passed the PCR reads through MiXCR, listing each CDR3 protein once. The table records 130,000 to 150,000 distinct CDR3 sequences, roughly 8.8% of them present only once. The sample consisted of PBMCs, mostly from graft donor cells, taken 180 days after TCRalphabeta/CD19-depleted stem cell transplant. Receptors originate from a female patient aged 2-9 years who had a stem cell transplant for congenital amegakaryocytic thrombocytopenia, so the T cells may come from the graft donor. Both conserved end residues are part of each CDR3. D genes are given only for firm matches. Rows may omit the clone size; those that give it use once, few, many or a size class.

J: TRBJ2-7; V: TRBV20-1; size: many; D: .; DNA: TGCAGTGCGATAGAGGGGGTTCTCTACGAGCAGTACTTC; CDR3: CSAIEGVLYEQYF
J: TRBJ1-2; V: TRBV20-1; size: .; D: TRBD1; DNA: TGCAGTGCGCGCCTGGGTGACAGGGGGTATTTCGATGGCTACACCTTC; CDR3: CSARLGDRGYFDGYTF
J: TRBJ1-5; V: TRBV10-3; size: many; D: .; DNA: TGTGCCATCAGTGAGAGGAGGTTAGATCAGCCCCAGCATTTT; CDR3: CAISERRLDQPQHF
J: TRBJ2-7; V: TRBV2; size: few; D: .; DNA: TGTGCCAGCAGTCCTCCGACAGCTCCCTACGAGCAGTACTTC; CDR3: CASSPPTAPYEQYF
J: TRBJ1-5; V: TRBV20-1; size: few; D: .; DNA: TGCAGTGCTAGAAGCCCCCCCGGGAGCAATCAGCCCCAGCATTTT; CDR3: CSARSPPGSNQPQHF
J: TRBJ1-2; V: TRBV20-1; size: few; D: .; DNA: TGCAGTGCTAGTCCCGGACGGGGGAAACACTATGGCTACACCTTC; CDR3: CSASPGRGKHYGYTF
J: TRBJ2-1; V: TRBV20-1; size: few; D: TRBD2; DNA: TGCAGTGCTAGAAAACTAGCGGGAGACTACAATGAGCAGTTCTTC; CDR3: CSARKLAGDYNEQFF
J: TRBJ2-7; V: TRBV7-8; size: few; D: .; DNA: TGTGCCAGCAGCTTGGGACCGAAGGGCTCCTACGAGCAGTACTTC; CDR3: CASSLGPKGSYEQYF
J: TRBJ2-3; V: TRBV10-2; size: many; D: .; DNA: TGCGCCAGCAGTGAGTCTTGGGCAGATACGCAGTATTTT; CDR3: CASSESWADTQYF
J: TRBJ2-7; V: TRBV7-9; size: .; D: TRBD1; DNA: TGTGCCAGCAGCCTCACCGGGACAGGGGCCTACGAGCAGTACTTC; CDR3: CASSLTGTGAYEQYF
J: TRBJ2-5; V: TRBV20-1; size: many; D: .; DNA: TGCAGTGCTAGAGAAGAGACCCAGTACTTC; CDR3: CSAREETQYF
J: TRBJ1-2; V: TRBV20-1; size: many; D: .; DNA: TGCAGTGCTAGAGCTTTGACCGGGGTTTGGGGCTACACCTTC; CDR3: CSARALTGVWGYTF
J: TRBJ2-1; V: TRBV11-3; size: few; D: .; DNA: TGTGCCAGCAGCTTAGACTCGGGGCCCTACTACAATGAGCAGTTCTTC; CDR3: CASSLDSGPYYNEQFF